This TCR beta chain was found in a study of molecular identifiers for immune sequencing clone quantification. TCRdb redid the calling of the PCR reads with MiXCR, one entry per CDR3 protein. The table includes approximately 630,000 distinct CDR3 sequences, about 25% detected once. Naive CD8 libraries came from around 18,000 to 910,000 sorted cells with 10%, 30% or 50% RNA. V was shortened by 1 base and J by 2 bases, with 2 bases between the two germline ends. CDR1 is MNHEY and CDR2 is SVGEGT in the germline V gene. The CDR3 totals 12 residues. This clonotype was seen repeatedly, ten times or more. The TCR sequence derives from a human donor in good health. Some libraries in this study had Jurkat cell RNA spiked in. Sequenced: naive CD8+ T cells from blood, with Jurkat cell RNA spiked in. The subset denotes: FACS-sorted CD8+CD4-CCR7+CD45RA+ naive T cells. The rearrangement links TRBV6-2 or TRBV6-3 to TRBJ2-5; the D is unclear. CDR3 in amino acids: CASSYFQETQYF. The CDR3 DNA follows: TGTGCCAGCAGTTACTTTCAAGAGACCCAGTACTTC.